This entry lists 18 T cell receptor beta chains sequenced from one sample in a study of beta chain features in type 1 diabetes. Study-wide findings and caveats: Shorter TCRB CDR3s, moderately but significantly so, were found in Type 1 diabetes patients in all four CD4+ subsets.

No antigen has been assigned to these receptors. Expressed TCRB transcripts were sequenced because the entire RNA isolate underwent reverse transcription. Sequencing was performed with immunoSEQ multiplex PCR; in TCRdb, only in-frame clones are kept and a portion is missing. This sample has about 700,000 clones, with roughly 13% found just once. Sequencing input: naive CD4+ T cells from blood. All receptors come from a man between 18 and 29 years old with type 1 diabetes.

The J gene is TRBJ2-1, the V gene TRBV10-3; weak D call: TRBD2 (5 bases). Trimming left V 10 bases short and J 7 bases short, with 17 bases between. The CDR3 contains 13 residues. Looked up from germline, CDR1 is ENHRY and CDR2 is SYGVKD. DNA of the CDR3: TGTGCCAACCTAGCAGCCCTCGGTAATGAGCAGTTCTTC. It is translated as CANLAALGNEQFF.

This clone was found a few times. The rearrangement links TRBV5-6 to TRBJ1-2, with unresolved D. CDR3 length: 14 amino acids. The V gene's germline CDR1 is SGHDT and CDR2 YYEEEE. The V end lost 0 bases, the J end lost 4 bases, and 10 bases lay between the germline ends. The chain's CDR3 is CASSLGGNTYGYTF. CDR3 DNA sequence: TGTGCCAGCAGCTTGGGCGGGAACACCTATGGCTACACCTTC.

The CDR3 sequence is CASSRSQLEAFF. CDR3 sequence (DNA): TGTGCCAGCAGCCGATCACAGCTTGAAGCTTTCTTT. The V gene is TRBV7-8, the J gene TRBJ1-1; no reliable D call. V lost 5 bases and J lost 7, with 11 bases in between. CDR3 length: 12 residues. Looked up from germline, CDR1 is SGHVS and CDR2 is FQNEAQ. Together with reference TRBV7-8 and TRBJ1-1, the CDR3 gives the full variable domain: GAGVSQSPRYKVAKRGQDVALRCDPISGHVSLFWYQQALGQGPEFLTYFQNEAQLDKSGLPSDRFFAERPEGSVSTLKIQRTQQEDSAVYLCASSRSQLEAFFGQGTRLTVV.

There are a few counts of this clone. The V gene is TRBV25-1, the J gene TRBJ2-3; unclear D gene. Germline-derived CDR1 and CDR2 are MGHDK and SYGVNS. Trimming stripped 6 bases from V and 2 bases from J, with 12 bases between. CDR3 length: 14 amino acids. The DNA for the CDR3 is TGTGCCAGCAGCCCGGTGGGAATCACAGATACGCAGTATTTT. Its protein is CASSPVGITDTQYF.

The chain couples TRBV9 to TRBJ1-4; 7 nucleotides line up with TRBD1. V shed 4 bases, J shed 7 bases, and the junction held 13 bases outside the gene matches. Per the germline V gene, CDR1 is SGDLS and CDR2 is YYNGEE. This CDR3 has 16 amino acids. The CDR3 here is CASSPGQDLSTEKLFF. CDR3 coding DNA: TGTGCCAGCAGCCCCGGACAGGATCTAAGTACTGAAAAACTGTTTTTT.

V gene TRBV29-1 combines with J gene TRBJ1-5, with TRBD1 as a possible D gene (5 bases). V was clipped by 8 bases and J by 5 bases, with 16 bases between them. This CDR3 comprises 13 residues. In germline, CDR1 is SQVTM, CDR2 ANQGSEA. The CDR3, as DNA: TGCAGCCCCGAGGTACAGGATGATCAGCCCCAGCATTTT. Its protein product is CSPEVQDDQPQHF.

This clone was seen only a few times. The CDR3 loop is CASSFRTGDTGELFF. CDR3 nucleotide sequence: TGTGCCAGCAGCTTTAGGACAGGGGACACCGGGGAGCTGTTTTTT. This sequence joins TRBV5-4 and TRBJ2-2; 9 bases are shared with TRBD1. J was trimmed by 3 bases and V by 2 bases; bases with no gene match: 2. Germline assignment: CDR1 SGHNT and CDR2 YYREEE (reference sequence). The CDR3 is 15 amino acids.

The chain links TRBV18 to TRBJ2-7, with 9 positions matching TRBD1. The CDR3 loop spans 14 amino acids. The ends lost 6 bases at V and 2 bases at J; junction bases unmatched: 5. Germline-derived CDR1 and CDR2 are KGHSH and LQKENI. In DNA form, the CDR3 reads TGTGCCAGCTCTGGGACAGGGTTTACCTACGAGCAGTACTTC. Translating it yields CASSGTGFTYEQYF.

This clone was counted a few times. The rearrangement joins TRBV18 to TRBJ2-3; 8 bases line up with TRBD2. CDR1 is KGHSH and CDR2 is LQKENI in the germline V gene. CDR3 length: 13 residues. The V gene end was trimmed by 6 bases and the J gene end by 2 bases; junction bases not matched to a gene: 1. CDR3 loop: CASSSGATDTQYF. In DNA form, the CDR3 reads TGTGCCAGCTCTAGCGGGGCCACAGATACGCAGTATTTT.

This clone was counted only a few times. The chain employs TRBV7-9 and TRBJ2-3; D call uncertain. The germline V gene has CDR1 SEHNR and CDR2 FQNEAQ (reference sequence). With 5 bases removed from V and 6 bases from J, the gap between germline ends came to 15 bases. The CDR3 is 14 residues long. The CDR3 nucleotides read TGTGCCAGCAGCCCCATGCAGGCCGTTGATACGCAGTATTTT. Amino acid sequence: CASSPMQAVDTQYF.

The chain couples TRBV7-2 to TRBJ1-1, with D uncertain. V gave up 5 bases and J gave up 1 base, with 11 bases separating them. CDR3 length equals 14 residues. Looked up from germline, CDR1 is SGHTA and CDR2 is FQGNSA. CDR3 sequence reads: CASSPRRTNTEAFF. CDR3 nucleotide sequence: TGTGCCAGCAGCCCCCGCAGGACGAACACTGAAGCTTTCTTT.

This clone came up a few times. The chain has TRBV18 and TRBJ2-1, with D possibly matching TRBD2 (5 bases). The germline V gene encodes CDR1 KGHSH and CDR2 LQKENI. Trimming pared 0 bases from V and 4 bases from J, leaving 10 bases between. The CDR3 is 15 amino acids. CDR3 region: CASSPPREEYNEQFF. The CDR3 nucleotides read TGTGCCAGCTCACCACCGAGGGAAGAATACAATGAGCAGTTCTTC.

In this sample, this clone turned up a few times. The V and J genes are TRBV19 and TRBJ1-6, with D possibly TRBD1 on 6 matching bases. V was cut by 6 bases and J by 7 bases, with 16 bases left in between. The CDR3 is 15 amino acids. Germline CDR1 LNHDA, CDR2 SQIVND (reference sequence). CDR3 residues: CASREQGSGNSPLHF. CDR3 sequence (DNA): TGTGCCAGTAGGGAACAGGGATCGGGGAATTCACCCCTCCACTTT. Combining the CDR3 with reference TRBV19 and TRBJ1-6 gives the whole variable domain DGGITQSPKYLFRKEGQNVTLSCEQNLNHDAMYWYRQDPGQGLRLIYYSQIVNDFQKGDIAEGYSVSREKKESFPLTVTSAQKNPTAFYLCASREQGSGNSPLHFGNGTRLTVT.

On this clone: The same CDR3 can be traced to other DNA sequences in this sample. The V call is TRBV13, the J call TRBJ1-5; D is ambiguous. The CDR3 has 12 amino acids. V was cut by 0 bases and J by 7 bases, with 4 bases left in between. Per the germline V gene, CDR1 is PRHDT and CDR2 is FYEKMQ (reference sequence). The CDR3 reads CASSLGGQPQHF. The CDR3, as DNA: TGTGCCAGCAGCTTAGGCGGGCAGCCCCAGCATTTT.

The rearrangement uses TRBV6-1 and TRBJ1-6; no reliable D call. CDR1 and CDR2 from the germline V gene are MNHNS and SASEGT. This CDR3 has 15 amino acids. Trimming took 1 base from V and 9 from J, leaving 13 bases between them. The CDR3 is CASSEGGGYGSPLHF. In DNA form, the CDR3 reads TGTGCCAGCAGTGAAGGGGGAGGGTACGGTTCACCCCTCCACTTT.

The sample holds a few counts of this clone. The chain uses TRBV28 and TRBJ2-2; 9 bases are shared with TRBD2. The CDR3 is made up of 13 amino acids. Germline V CDR1 and CDR2: MDHEN, SYDVKM. V was clipped by 5 bases and J by 5 bases; unmatched bases: 0. CDR3 amino acids: CASSAGGTGELFF. For the CDR3, the DNA is TGTGCCAGCAGTGCGGGGGGGACCGGGGAGCTGTTTTTT.

This chain connects TRBV9 to TRBJ1-3; D not resolved. The CDR3 extends over 16 amino acids. The ends were cut back, 1 base at V and 0 bases at J, with 11 bases in the middle. CDR1 and CDR2 (germline): SGDLS, YYNGEE. The CDR3 sequence is CASSVKVGNSGNTIYF. The CDR3 bases are TGTGCCAGCAGCGTAAAGGTGGGCAACTCTGGAAACACCATATATTTT.

This clone was recorded a few times. This rearrangement joins TRBV9 to TRBJ2-5; a possible D gene is TRBD2 (5 bases). The V end was cut by 4 bases, the J end by 4 bases, with 14 bases between. Germline CDR1 reads SGDLS; CDR2 reads YYNGEE. The CDR3 spans 14 residues. The CDR3 loop is CASSLSGNGETQYF. The DNA of the CDR3 is TGTGCCAGCAGCCTCAGCGGTAACGGAGAGACCCAGTACTTC.